The 14 T cell receptor beta chains given below trace back to one sample, sequenced in a study of T cells in Graves' hyperthyroidism and ophthalmopathy. TCR beta CDR3 regions were amplified from RNA. Primed by the HTBI set, a first-round RT-PCR was run on the TCR CDR3. MiXCR, run by TCRdb on the multiplex PCR reads, gives a single entry per CDR3 protein. The sample has 480,000 or so distinct CDR3 sequences; about 46% are singletons. The specimen was peripheral blood or thyroid tissue (not recorded which). Receptors originate from an adult woman with Graves' disease, either hyperthyroidism or ophthalmopathy (not recorded which).

This clonotype came up many times. The genes are TRBV5-4 and TRBJ2-7; TRBD1 matches 8 bases. CDR3 length: 13 amino acids. The germline gives CDR1 SGHNT, CDR2 YYREEE (reference sequence). The V gene end was trimmed by 5 bases and the J gene end by 7 bases; junction bases not matched to a gene: 8. For the CDR3, the DNA is TGTGCCAGCAGGCCCGGGACAGGTGAGGAGCAGTACTTC. This sequence encodes CASRPGTGEEQYF.

This clonotype was picked up a small number of times. The chain carries TRBV2 and TRBJ1-6; D may be TRBD1 (5 bases). In germline, CDR1 is SNHLY, CDR2 FYNNEI. The CDR3 runs to 14 residues. Trimming left V 3 bases short and J 10 bases short, with 13 bases between. The CDR3, as DNA: TGTGCCAGCAGTGATTGGGGGTTCGGATCACCCCTCCACTTT. Translating it yields CASSDWGFGSPLHF.

The chain links TRBV7-9 to TRBJ1-1; D may be TRBD1 (6 bases). The CDR3 runs 14 residues. CDR1 is SEHNR and CDR2 is FQNEAQ in the germline V gene (reference sequence). Between the trimmed V and J ends, which lost 7 bases and 2 bases, there was a span of 14 bases. For the CDR3, the DNA is TGTGCCAGCATCGGCGGGGGCTTTAACACTGAAGCTTTCTTT. Translated, it gives CASIGGGFNTEAFF.

This clonotype was picked up a small number of times. Since a much larger clone is just one base distant, this may be a read error. The J gene is TRBJ2-5, the V gene TRBV13, with TRBD1 matching 7 bases. Per germline, CDR1 PRHDT and CDR2 FYEKMQ (reference sequence). CDR3 length equals 12 residues. V lost 6 bases, J lost 3 bases, and 1 base stayed unmatched. CDR3 protein: CASSQGEETQYF. CDR3 bases: TGTGCCAGCAGTCAGGGGGAAGAGACCCAGTACTTC. The full variable domain, its missing parts supplied by reference TRBV13 and TRBJ2-5, is AAGVIQSPRHLIKEKRETATLKCYPIPRHDTVYWYQQGPGQDPQFLISFYEKMQSDKGSIPDRFSAQQFSDYHSELNMSSLELGDSALYFCASSQGEETQYFGPGTRLLVL.

The J gene is TRBJ2-7, the V gene TRBV29-1; D is perhaps TRBD1 or TRBD2 (5 bases each). The V and J ends lost 3 bases and 1 base respectively, with 16 bases between them. The CDR3 consists of 15 residues. Looked up from germline, CDR1 is SQVTM and CDR2 is ANQGSEA. In DNA form, the CDR3 reads TGCAGCGTTGAGAGTAGGGACCGGAATTCCTACGAGCAGTACTTC. Protein sequence: CSVESRDRNSYEQYF.

J is TRBJ1-5 and V is TRBV7-3; D uncertain. V lost 5 bases, J lost 15 bases, and 17 bases lay in between. Germline assignment: CDR1 SGHTA and CDR2 FQGTGA. CDR3 size: 12 residues. The CDR3 region has the DNA TGTGCCAGCAGCCCAATAGCGGGCATCGTGCATTTT. Protein sequence: CASSPIAGIVHF.

This clonotype was observed many times. The chain employs TRBV5-1 and TRBJ2-7; perhaps TRBD2 as D (6 bases). Germline V gene lookup returns CDR1 SGHRS and CDR2 YFSETQ. CDR3 length: 14 amino acids. Between the trimmed V and J ends, which lost 1 base and 2 bases, there was a span of 10 bases. The CDR3 bases are TGCGCCAGCAGCTTGAGGACTACGGCCTACGAGCAGTACTTC. This encodes CASSLRTTAYEQYF.

The chain combines TRBV4-2 with TRBJ1-1; the D gene is possibly TRBD1 (6 bases). CDR1 is LGHNA, CDR2 YNFKEQ, per germline. V was clipped by 0 bases and J by 11 bases, with 19 bases between them. The CDR3 has 15 amino acids. Here the CDR3 reads CASSQDGGQISEAFF. In DNA form, the CDR3 reads TGTGCCAGCAGCCAAGATGGCGGACAGATCTCCGAGGCTTTCTTT.

The genes are TRBV15 and TRBJ2-5; 16 positions agree with TRBD2. CDR3 length: 21 residues. Unmatched junction bases numbered 15, after V lost 3 bases and J lost 2 bases. Looked up from germline, CDR1 is LNHNV and CDR2 is YYDKDF (reference sequence). CDR3 DNA: TGTGCCACCAGCAGGACGTTTTCGGGACTAGCGGGAGGGCACCATCAAGAGACCCAGTACTTC. Amino acids: CATSRTFSGLAGGHHQETQYF.

This sequence joins TRBV5-1 and TRBJ1-5; no clear D gene. The CDR3 is 12 residues long. Trimming cost V 10 bases and J 3 bases, with 11 bases left between them. Looked up from germline, CDR1 is SGHRS and CDR2 is YFSETQ. The CDR3 DNA is TGCGCCGGCATCGGCCCCAATCAGCCCCAGCATTTT. As protein: CAGIGPNQPQHF.

This clonotype was found a few times. A much larger clone lies one base from this, so it may be a read error. The chain uses TRBV7-9 and TRBJ1-5, with TRBD1 identical over 7 bases. This CDR3 has 15 residues. Trimming removed 4 bases from V and 5 bases from J; junction bases left unmatched: 8. CDR1 and CDR2 from the germline V gene are SEHNR and FQNEAQ (reference sequence). The DNA of the CDR3 is TGTGCCAGCAGCTCCAACAGGGGTGGTGATCAGCCCCAGCATTTT. It translates to CASSSNRGGDQPQHF.

The V call is TRBV6-5, the J call TRBJ2-5, with a tentative D call TRBD2 (5 bases). Germline CDR1 and CDR2: MNHEY and SVGAGI. Trimming left V 7 bases short and J 1 base short, with 16 bases between. This CDR3 is 15 amino acids long. Written as DNA, the CDR3 is TGTGCCAGCAACCCGAGGGCGGGCACCCAAGAGACCCAGTACTTC. The encoded protein is CASNPRAGTQETQYF.

The chain links TRBV7-2 to TRBJ2-5; the D is unclear. The CDR3 spans 10 residues. V was clipped by 5 bases and J by 11 bases, with 9 bases between them. Germline-derived CDR1 and CDR2 are SGHTA and FQGNSA. In DNA form, the CDR3 reads TGTGCCAGCAGCCCAAGCACACAGTACTTC. This translates into CASSPSTQYF.

The CDR3 protein is CSVEGLKGQGNTGELFF. CDR3 DNA sequence: TGCAGCGTTGAAGGCCTGAAGGGACAGGGGAACACCGGGGAGCTGTTTTTT. The chain is built from TRBV29-1 and TRBJ2-2, with TRBD1 matching over 9 bases. The trim removed 1 base at V and 1 base at J, leaving 7 bases unmatched. Germline CDR1 is SQVTM and CDR2 is ANQGSEA. This CDR3 spans 17 amino acids.